These T cell receptor beta chains were read from a single sample in a study of blood T cells in healthy people across ages. TCRdb recomputed calls from the 5' RACE reads with MiXCR, one row per CDR3 protein. The data show about 1.4 million distinct CDR3 sequences, around 55% seen once. The sample was blood. The source of these receptors is a man between 18 and 29 years old in good health. Both conserved end residues are part of each CDR3. Fields, in order: clone size, J gene, D gene, V gene, CDR3 protein, CDR3 DNA. D genes are given only for firm matches. Clone size is stated in some rows and not others, as once, few, many or a class when expanded.

.	TRBJ2-5	.	TRBV6-5	CASSRVGVGQYF	TGTGCCAGCAGCCGGGTCGGGGTCGGGCAGTACTTC
once	TRBJ2-5	TRBD1	TRBV4-1	CASSQLPQGGETQYF	TGCGCCAGCAGCCAATTACCACAGGGGGGAGAGACCCAGTACTTC
.	TRBJ2-7	TRBD1	TRBV11-2	CASSSRDSRVYEQYF	TGTGCCAGCAGCTCCCGGGACAGCCGAGTCTACGAGCAGTACTTC
.	TRBJ2-3	TRBD1	TRBV11-2	CASSFGTGRNTDTQYF	TGTGCCAGCAGCTTCGGGACAGGACGAAATACAGATACGCAGTATTTT
.	TRBJ1-2	.	TRBV7-9	CASSLSGTGGYTF	TGTGCCAGCAGCTTATCAGGGACGGGTGGCTACACCTTC
few	TRBJ2-1	TRBD2	TRBV4-1	CASSQGREANNEQFF	TGCGCCAGCAGCCAAGGACGGGAGGCAAACAATGAGCAGTTCTTC
.	TRBJ2-3	.	TRBV12-3/TRBV12-4	CASKGPTDTQYF	TGTGCCAGCAAGGGTCCCACAGATACGCAGTATTTT
.	TRBJ1-6	.	TRBV7-6	CASSLAGRQLSYNSPLHF	TGTGCCAGCAGCTTAGCGGGGAGACAGCTCTCCTATAATTCACCCCTCCACTTT
.	TRBJ2-7	.	TRBV2	CASIGAGSPYEQYF	TGTGCCAGCATTGGGGCAGGGTCCCCCTACGAGCAGTACTTC
.	TRBJ2-7	.	TRBV6-2/TRBV6-3	CASSYLFMSEQYF	TGTGCCAGCAGTTACCTCTTCATGAGCGAGCAGTACTTC
.	TRBJ2-1	.	TRBV7-2	CATTGPPSYNEQFF	TGTGCCACCACAGGCCCTCCTTCCTACAATGAGCAGTTCTTC
.	TRBJ2-2	.	TRBV4-1	CASSLTTSDRGELFF	TGCGCCAGCAGCCTTACGACTAGTGATCGCGGGGAGCTGTTTTTT
.	TRBJ2-7	TRBD2	TRBV7-9	CASRGERDSYEQYF	TGTGCCAGCAGGGGGGAGCGGGACTCCTACGAGCAGTACTTC
.	TRBJ2-3	.	TRBV30	CAWSVGEVGTDTQYF	TGTGCCTGGAGTGTAGGGGAAGTCGGCACAGATACGCAGTATTTT